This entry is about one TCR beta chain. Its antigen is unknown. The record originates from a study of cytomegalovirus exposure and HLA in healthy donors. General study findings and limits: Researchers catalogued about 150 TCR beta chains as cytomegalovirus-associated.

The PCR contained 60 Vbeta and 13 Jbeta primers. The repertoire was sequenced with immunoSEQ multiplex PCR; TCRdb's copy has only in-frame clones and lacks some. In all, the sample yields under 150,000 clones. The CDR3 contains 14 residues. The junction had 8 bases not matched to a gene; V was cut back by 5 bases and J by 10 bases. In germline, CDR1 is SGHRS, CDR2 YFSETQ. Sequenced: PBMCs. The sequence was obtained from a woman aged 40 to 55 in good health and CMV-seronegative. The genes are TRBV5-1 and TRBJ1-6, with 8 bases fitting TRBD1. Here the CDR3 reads CASRPGQGESPLHF. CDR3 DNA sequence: TGCGCCAGCAGGCCCGGACAGGGTGAATCACCCCTCCACTTT.